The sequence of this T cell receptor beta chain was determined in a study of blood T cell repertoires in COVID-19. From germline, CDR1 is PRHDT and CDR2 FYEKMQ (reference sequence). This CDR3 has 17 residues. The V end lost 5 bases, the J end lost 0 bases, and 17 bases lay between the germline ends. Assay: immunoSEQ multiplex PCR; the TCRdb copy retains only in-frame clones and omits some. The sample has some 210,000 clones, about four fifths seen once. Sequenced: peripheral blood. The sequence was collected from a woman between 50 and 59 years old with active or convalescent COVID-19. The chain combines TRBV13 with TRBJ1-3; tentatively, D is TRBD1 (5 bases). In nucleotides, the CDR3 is TGTGCCAGCAGCACCCGGCGGGGCCCGCCCTCTGGAAACACCATATATTTT. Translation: CASSTRRGPPSGNTIYF.